A single sample is the source of the 2 T cell receptor beta chains below, sequenced in a study of blood T cell repertoires in COVID-19. The assay was immunoSEQ multiplex PCR, and TCRdb's table has in-frame clones only and misses some. The sample has about 480,000 clones; approximately 88% are singletons. The source material was peripheral blood. All receptors derive from a woman in her 50s with COVID-19, enrolled during active disease.

This clone was observed a few times. The gene calls are TRBV6-1 and TRBJ1-1, with a weak D call TRBD1 (5 bases). The V gene lost 1 base and the J gene lost 4 bases, with 10 bases spanning the gap. There are 14 residues in the CDR3. Germline loops: CDR1 MNHNS, CDR2 SASEGT. The CDR3 region has the DNA TGTGCCAGCAGTGAAGGCAGGGTTAGCACTGAAGCTTTCTTT. Amino acid sequence: CASSEGRVSTEAFF.

The genes are TRBV6-6 and TRBJ1-1; D unresolved. V lost 4 bases to trimming and J lost 0 bases, with 12 bases between them. CDR3 size: 15 residues. Germline V gives CDR1 MNHNY, CDR2 SVGAGI (reference sequence). The CDR3 region is CASSSHTPMNTEAFF. CDR3 DNA: TGTGCCAGCAGTTCCCACACCCCAATGAACACTGAAGCTTTCTTT.